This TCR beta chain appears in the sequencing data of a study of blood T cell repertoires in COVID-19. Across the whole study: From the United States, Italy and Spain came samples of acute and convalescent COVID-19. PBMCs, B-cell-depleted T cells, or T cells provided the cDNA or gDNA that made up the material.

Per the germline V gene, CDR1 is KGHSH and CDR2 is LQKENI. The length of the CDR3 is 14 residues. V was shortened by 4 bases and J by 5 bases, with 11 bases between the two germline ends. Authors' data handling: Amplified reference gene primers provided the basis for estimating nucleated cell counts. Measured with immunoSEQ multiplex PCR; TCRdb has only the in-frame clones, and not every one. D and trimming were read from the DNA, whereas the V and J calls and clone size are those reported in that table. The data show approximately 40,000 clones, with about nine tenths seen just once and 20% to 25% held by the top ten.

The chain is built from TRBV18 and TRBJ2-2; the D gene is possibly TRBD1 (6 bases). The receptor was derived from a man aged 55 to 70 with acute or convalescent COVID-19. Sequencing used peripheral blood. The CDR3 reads CASSHERGTGELFF. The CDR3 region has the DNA TGTGCCAGCTCACACGAGAGGGGGACCGGGGAGCTGTTTTTT.